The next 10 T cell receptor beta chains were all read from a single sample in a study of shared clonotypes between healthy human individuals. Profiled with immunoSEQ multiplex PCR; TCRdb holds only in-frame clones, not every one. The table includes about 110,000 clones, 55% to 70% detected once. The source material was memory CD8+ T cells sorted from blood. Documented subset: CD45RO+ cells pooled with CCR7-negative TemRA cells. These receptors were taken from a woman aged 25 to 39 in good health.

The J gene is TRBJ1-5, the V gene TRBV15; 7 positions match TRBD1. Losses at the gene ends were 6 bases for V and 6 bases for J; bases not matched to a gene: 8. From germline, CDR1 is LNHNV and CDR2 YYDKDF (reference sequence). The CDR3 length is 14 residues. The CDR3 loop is CATSKTGQGQPQHF. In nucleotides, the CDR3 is TGTGCCACCAGTAAGACAGGGCAGGGTCAGCCCCAGCATTTT.

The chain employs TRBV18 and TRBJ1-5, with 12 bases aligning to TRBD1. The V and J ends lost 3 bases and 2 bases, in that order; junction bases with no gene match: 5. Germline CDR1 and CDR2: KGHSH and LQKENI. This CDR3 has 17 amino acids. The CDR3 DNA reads TGTGCCAGCTCACCGGGACAGGGGGCGTTCGGCAATCAGCCCCAGCATTTT. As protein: CASSPGQGAFGNQPQHF.

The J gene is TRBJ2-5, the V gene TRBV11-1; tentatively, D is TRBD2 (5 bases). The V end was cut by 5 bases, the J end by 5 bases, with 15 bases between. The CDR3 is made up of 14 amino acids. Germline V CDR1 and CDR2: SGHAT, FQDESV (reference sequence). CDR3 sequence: CASSDGLKEETQYF. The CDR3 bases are TGTGCCAGCAGCGACGGACTCAAAGAGGAGACCCAGTACTTC.

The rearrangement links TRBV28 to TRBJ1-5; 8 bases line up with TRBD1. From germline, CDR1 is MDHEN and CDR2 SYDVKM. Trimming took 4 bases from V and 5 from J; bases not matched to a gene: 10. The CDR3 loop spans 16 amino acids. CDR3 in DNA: TGTGCCAGCAGTTCGGATTTGACAGGGGTGGATCAGCCCCAGCATTTT. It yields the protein CASSSDLTGVDQPQHF.

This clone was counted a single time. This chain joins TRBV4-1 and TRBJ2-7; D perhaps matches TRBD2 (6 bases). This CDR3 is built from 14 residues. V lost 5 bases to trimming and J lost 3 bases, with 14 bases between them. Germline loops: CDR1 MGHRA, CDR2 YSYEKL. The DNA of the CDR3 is TGCGCCAGCAGCGACACGGCGGGGAGCTACGAGCAGTACTTC. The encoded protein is CASSDTAGSYEQYF.

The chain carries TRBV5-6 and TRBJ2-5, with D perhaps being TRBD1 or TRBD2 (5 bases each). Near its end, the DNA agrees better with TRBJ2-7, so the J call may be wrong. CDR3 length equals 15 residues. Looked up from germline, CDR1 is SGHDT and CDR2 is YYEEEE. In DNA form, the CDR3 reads TGTGCCAGCAGCGGGGGTGTTGGGTTTCCGTACGAGCAGTACTTC. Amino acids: CASSGGVGFPYEQYF.

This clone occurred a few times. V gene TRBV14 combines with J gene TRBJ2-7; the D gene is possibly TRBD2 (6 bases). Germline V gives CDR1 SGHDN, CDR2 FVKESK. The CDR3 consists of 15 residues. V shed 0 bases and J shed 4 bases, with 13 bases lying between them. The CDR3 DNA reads TGTGCCAGCAGCCAAGAAACTAGCATAGCTTACGAGCAGTACTTC. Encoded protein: CASSQETSIAYEQYF.

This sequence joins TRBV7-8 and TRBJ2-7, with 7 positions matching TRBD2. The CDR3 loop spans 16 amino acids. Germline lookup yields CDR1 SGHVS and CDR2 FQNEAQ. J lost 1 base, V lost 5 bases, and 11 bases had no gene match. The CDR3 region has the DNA TGTGCCAGCAGCGTATCTGGGGGGGTAGGTTCCTACGAGCAGTACTTC. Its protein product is CASSVSGGVGSYEQYF.

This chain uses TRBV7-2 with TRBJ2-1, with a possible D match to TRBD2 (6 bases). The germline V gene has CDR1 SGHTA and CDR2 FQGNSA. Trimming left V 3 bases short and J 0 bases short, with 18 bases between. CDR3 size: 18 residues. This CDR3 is CASSFTGGKPSSYNEQFF. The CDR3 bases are TGTGCCAGCAGCTTTACGGGCGGGAAACCAAGCTCCTACAATGAGCAGTTCTTC. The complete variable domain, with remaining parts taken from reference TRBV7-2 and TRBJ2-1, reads GAGVSQSPSNKVTEKGKDVELRCDPISGHTALYWYRQSLGQGLEFLIYFQGNSAPDKSGLPSDRFSAERTGGSVSTLTIQRTQQEDSAVYLCASSFTGGKPSSYNEQFFGPGTRLTVL.

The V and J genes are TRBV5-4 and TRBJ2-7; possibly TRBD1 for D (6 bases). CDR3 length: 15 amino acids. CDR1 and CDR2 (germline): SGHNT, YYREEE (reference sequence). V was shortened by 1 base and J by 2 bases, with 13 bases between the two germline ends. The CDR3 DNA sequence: TGTGCCAGCAGCTTGACAGGGAAAGCCACCTACGAGCAGTACTTC. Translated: CASSLTGKATYEQYF.